The 19 T cell receptor beta chains reported below all come from one sample, sequenced in a study of T-cell reconstitution after alpha-beta-depleted transplantation in children. Unique molecular identifiers were incorporated into the prepared TCRbeta library. TCRdb analysed the PCR reads with MiXCR anew, one entry per CDR3 protein. This sample has 190,000 or so distinct CDR3 sequences, with 13% to 15% found just once. This material consisted of PBMCs from the stem cell graft donor, taken from the stem cell graft. The receptor source for this set is a human donor who donated a stem cell graft to a child with acute lymphoblastic leukemia.

This clonotype came up many times. V is TRBV20-1 and J is TRBJ1-4; 9 bases map to TRBD1. Germline CDR1 DFQATT, CDR2 SNEGSKA (reference sequence). This CDR3 has 13 residues. With 5 bases clipped from V and 7 bases from J, the junction kept 5 bases outside the gene matches. For the CDR3, the DNA is TGCAGTGCTCACAGGGGGCAGGGTGAAAAACTGTTTTTT. It translates to CSAHRGQGEKLFF.

In this sample, this clonotype turned up many times. The chain's CDR3 is CASSHSQGAHEQYF. The CDR3 DNA sequence: TGTGCCAGCAGCCATAGCCAGGGAGCCCACGAGCAGTACTTC. This chain uses TRBV3-1 with TRBJ2-7, with D possibly being TRBD1 or TRBD2 (5 bases each). V shed 3 bases and J shed 5 bases, with 14 bases lying between them. There are 14 residues in the CDR3. The germline gives CDR1 LGHDT, CDR2 YNNKEL (reference sequence).

Comment on this clonotype: This likely comes from a read error, as the CDR3 has no conserved phenylalanine or tryptophan at its end. V gene TRBV5-1 combines with J gene TRBJ1-3; no firm D call. The V gene's germline CDR1 is SGHRS and CDR2 YFSETQ. This CDR3 is built from 15 residues. The V end lost 6 bases, the J end lost 0 bases, and 13 bases lay between the germline ends. The CDR3 nucleotides read TGCGCCAGCAATCCCGACGGCTACTCTGGAAACACCATATATTTG. Translation gives CASNPDGYSGNTIYL.

The table lists this clonotype with many counts. The chain couples TRBV18 to TRBJ1-6; tentative D call: TRBD1 (5 bases). V shed 0 bases and J shed 7 bases, with 10 bases lying between them. CDR3 length: 15 residues. Germline assignment: CDR1 KGHSH and CDR2 LQKENI. CDR3 region: CASSPPGTDNSPLHF. In DNA form, the CDR3 reads TGTGCCAGCTCACCACCAGGGACGGACAATTCACCCCTCCACTTT.

This clonotype was recorded at least ten times. The chain carries TRBV7-9 and TRBJ1-1; D possibly corresponds to TRBD1 (5 bases). The V and J ends lost 1 base and 5 bases respectively, with 17 bases between them. Germline V gene sequence: CDR1 SEHNR, CDR2 FQNEAQ (reference sequence). CDR3 length equals 16 residues. The CDR3 DNA reads TGTGCCAGCAGCTTAGGTCAACCAGGGAGGAGGACTGAAGCTTTCTTT. Protein: CASSLGQPGRRTEAFF.

The chain links TRBV20-1 to TRBJ2-6; D might be TRBD2 (5 bases). Per germline, CDR1 DFQATT and CDR2 SNEGSKA (reference sequence). The CDR3 has 16 residues. V lost 8 bases and J 0 bases, leaving 17 bases between the germline ends. For the CDR3, the DNA is TGCAGTACATGGGCCGTAGCGCGCTCTGGGGCCAACGTCCTGACTTTC. This gives the protein CSTWAVARSGANVLTF.

This clonotype occurred many times. The chain joins TRBV6-5 to TRBJ2-7, with D possibly matching TRBD1 (6 bases). This CDR3 is 17 amino acids long. CDR1 is MNHEY, CDR2 SVGAGI, per germline. Between the trimmed V and J ends, which lost 0 bases and 4 bases, there was a span of 19 bases. CDR3 DNA sequence: TGTGCCAGCAGTTACTCGGAGGCGTTGGGACAAAAATACGAGCAGTACTTC. As protein: CASSYSEALGQKYEQYF.

The rearrangement uses TRBV5-4 and TRBJ2-5, with 10 bases aligning to TRBD1. CDR3 size: 13 residues. CDR1 SGHNT and CDR2 YYREEE come from the germline V gene (reference sequence). J lost 5 bases, V lost 3 bases, and 1 base had no gene match. This CDR3 is CASSWGQGETQYF. DNA of the CDR3: TGTGCCAGCAGCTGGGGACAGGGGGAGACCCAGTACTTC.

The chain carries TRBV7-1 and TRBJ1-4; possible D gene TRBD1, 5 bases. TRBV7-1 is flagged as an ORF with uncertain function. V lost 10 bases, J lost 8 bases, and 17 bases lay in between. The CDR3 runs 13 residues. CDR3 protein: CAMSPQRGEKLFF. DNA for the CDR3: TGTGCCATGAGCCCCCAGCGGGGGGAAAAACTGTTTTTT.

This clonotype came up many times. The rearrangement joins TRBV7-2 to TRBJ2-7; 8 nucleotides align to TRBD1. V was pared by 2 bases and J by 9 bases, with 9 bases of the junction left unmatched. Germline V gene data show CDR1 as SGHTA and CDR2 as FQGNSA. The CDR3 covers 14 residues. CDR3 in DNA: TGTGCCAGCAGCTTAACGAGACAGGGGACCGGGCAGTACTTC. Translating it yields CASSLTRQGTGQYF.

The table lists this clonotype with many counts. The rearrangement links TRBV4-2 to TRBJ2-2; D is unclear. The germline V gene encodes CDR1 LGHNA and CDR2 YNFKEQ. V was shortened by 1 base and J by 6 bases, with 15 bases between the two germline ends. The length of the CDR3 is 16 residues. CDR3 in amino acids: CASSQGSTRRAGELFF. CDR3 sequence (DNA): TGTGCCAGCAGCCAAGGTAGCACCAGACGGGCCGGGGAGCTGTTTTTT.

This clonotype showed up many times. This chain joins TRBV28 and TRBJ2-5; maybe TRBD1 (5 bases). The V end was cut by 6 bases, the J end by 2 bases, with 16 bases between. The CDR3 consists of 15 residues. CDR1 is MDHEN and CDR2 is SYDVKM in the germline V gene. The CDR3 sequence: CASSPQTTGQETQYF. The CDR3 DNA reads as TGTGCCAGCAGCCCCCAAACTACAGGTCAAGAGACCCAGTACTTC.

This clonotype was observed many times. V and J are TRBV5-6 and TRBJ2-1; 7 positions match TRBD1. CDR3 length equals 14 residues. Germline V gives CDR1 SGHDT, CDR2 YYEEEE. V shed 6 bases, J shed 4 bases, and the junction held 7 bases outside the gene matches. Written as DNA, the CDR3 is TGTGCCAGCATCCTCCTGGACAGGTACAATGAGCAGTTCTTC. It yields the protein CASILLDRYNEQFF.

This clonotype was counted ten times or more. The chain couples TRBV24-1 to TRBJ1-5; no clear D gene. Trimming took off 7 bases at V and 0 bases at J, with 6 bases between the two ends. CDR1 and CDR2 (germline): KGHDR, SFDVKD. The CDR3 has 13 amino acids. CDR3 protein: CATRDGSNQPQHF. In DNA form, the CDR3 reads TGTGCCACCAGAGACGGTAGCAATCAGCCCCAGCATTTT.

This clonotype came up many times. The chain uses TRBV5-1 and TRBJ2-7, with 7 nucleotides matching TRBD2. The CDR3 totals 14 residues. The V gene's germline CDR1 is SGHRS and CDR2 YFSETQ. The V and J ends lost 4 bases and 0 bases, in that order; junction bases with no gene match: 4. The CDR3 reads CASSVSGRSYEQYF. In nucleotides, the CDR3 is TGCGCCAGCAGCGTTAGCGGGCGCTCCTACGAGCAGTACTTC.

This clonotype showed up just once. The chain is built from TRBV6-1 and TRBJ2-7, with D hard to call. Germline loops: CDR1 MNHNS, CDR2 SASEGT. There are 14 residues in the CDR3. V lost 6 bases, J lost 5 bases, and 17 bases lay in between. The CDR3 here is CASRVIRVRDEQYF. In DNA form, the CDR3 reads TGTGCCAGCAGAGTCATAAGGGTAAGGGACGAGCAGTACTTC.

In its sample, this clonotype was seen a few times. The rearrangement links TRBV7-9 to TRBJ1-6, with unresolved D. The CDR3 is 14 residues long. V shed 3 bases and J shed 5 bases, with 8 bases lying between them. Germline V gene lookup returns CDR1 SEHNR and CDR2 FQNEAQ (reference sequence). CDR3: CASSFKRDNSPLHF. CDR3 DNA sequence: TGTGCCAGCAGCTTTAAAAGGGATAATTCACCCCTCCACTTT. The full variable domain, with the rest looked up from reference TRBV7-9 and TRBJ1-6, is DTGVSQNPRHKITKRGQNVTFRCDPISEHNRLYWYRQTLGQGPEFLTYFQNEAQLEKSRLLSDRFSAERPKGSFSTLEIQRTEQGDSAMYLCASSFKRDNSPLHFGNGTRLTVT.

This clonotype came up many times. This chain connects TRBV4-2 to TRBJ1-5; D possibly corresponds to TRBD1 (6 bases). The germline CDR1 and CDR2 sequences are LGHNA and YNFKEQ. V shed 0 bases and J shed 5 bases, with 8 bases lying between them. The CDR3 runs 14 residues. The CDR3 DNA reads TGTGCCAGCAGCCAAGAGGGGGGCGATCAGCCCCAGCATTTT. It codes for CASSQEGGDQPQHF.

This clonotype appeared a few times. The chain has TRBV20-1 and TRBJ2-1, with 15 bases aligning to TRBD2. With 1 base clipped from V and 0 bases from J, the junction kept 10 bases outside the gene matches. The germline V gene has CDR1 DFQATT and CDR2 SNEGSKA (reference sequence). The CDR3 runs 20 residues. The CDR3, as DNA: TGCAGTGCTAGAGGAGTTGGGGGACTAGCGGGAGGAAGCTCCTACAATGAGCAGTTCTTC. It encodes CSARGVGGLAGGSSYNEQFF.